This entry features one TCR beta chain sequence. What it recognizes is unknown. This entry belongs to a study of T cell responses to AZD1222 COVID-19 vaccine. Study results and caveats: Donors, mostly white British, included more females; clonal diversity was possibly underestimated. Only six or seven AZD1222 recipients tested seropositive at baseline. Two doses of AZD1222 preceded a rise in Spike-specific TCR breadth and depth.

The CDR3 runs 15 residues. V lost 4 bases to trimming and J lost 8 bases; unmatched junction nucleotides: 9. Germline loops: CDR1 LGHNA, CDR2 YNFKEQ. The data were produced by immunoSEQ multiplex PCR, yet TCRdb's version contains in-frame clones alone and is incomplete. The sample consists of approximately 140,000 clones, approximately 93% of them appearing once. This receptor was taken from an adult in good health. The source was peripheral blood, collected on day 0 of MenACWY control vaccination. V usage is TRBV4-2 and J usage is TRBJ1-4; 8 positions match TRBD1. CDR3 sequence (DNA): TGTGCCAGCAGCCCTGACAGGGGTGGGCGGGAAAAACTGTTTTTT. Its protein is CASSPDRGGREKLFF.